Sequencing of this T cell receptor beta chain was carried out in a study of blood T cells in healthy people across ages. CDR3 length: 15 amino acids. The V and J ends lost 4 bases and 2 bases, in that order; junction bases with no gene match: 5. Germline assignment: CDR1 MNHEY and CDR2 SMNVEV (reference sequence). Of note for this clonotype: One base away lies a much larger clone, so this may be a sequencing read error.

Every sample had a minimum of 6.5 million PBMCs isolated. A sample-barcoded 5' primer and a J-beta primer mix were used in a second PCR of roughly 6 to 11 cycles. Each sample provided no less than 3 million CDR3-containing paired-end reads. Using its own MiXCR run on the 5' RACE reads, TCRdb lists one record per CDR3 protein. The sample yields roughly 1.7 million distinct CDR3 sequences, roughly 32% seen once. The gene calls are TRBV27 and TRBJ2-7; 10 bases are shared with TRBD2. Sequenced material: blood. The clonotype originates from a woman younger than 45 in good health. The CDR3 coding sequence is TGTGCCAGCAGTTCTTTCACTAGCGGGGCCTACGAGCAGTACTTC. It specifies CASSSFTSGAYEQYF.